The source of this T cell receptor beta chain is a study of T cell responses to AZD1222 COVID-19 vaccine. Notes on the study in general: At 160-218 and 743-854, vaccine-associated CD4 TCRs were dominant, and they spanned spike. Nearly half of spike-specific TCRs reportedly target unmutated variant regions. Seropositive at baseline were only a handful of AZD1222 recipients. White British donors predominated, females outnumbered males, and clonal diversity was possibly underestimated.

In regard to this clone: The antigen is undetermined.

The V gene lost 1 base and the J gene lost 9 bases, with 9 bases spanning the gap. The CDR3 contains 12 residues. CDR1 and CDR2 from the germline V gene are SEHNR and FQNEAQ (reference sequence). Generated by immunoSEQ multiplex PCR, the TCRdb table keeps only in-frame clones and is missing some. This table has some 150,000 clones, about 86% appearing once. Here the sequenced sample was peripheral blood, taken 28 days after the second AZD1222 dose. This clonotype was sampled from an adult who received the AZD1222 COVID-19 vaccine. The chain is built from TRBV7-9 and TRBJ1-1; D is ambiguous. The CDR3 bases are TGTGCCAGCAGCTTAGACGGCGGGAAAGCTTTCTTT. Encoded protein: CASSLDGGKAFF.